This is a list of T cell receptor beta chains from one sample in a study of response to subunit inactivated influenza vaccine. TCRdb used MiXCR to reprocess the RT-PCR reads, holding one entry per CDR3 protein. This table has fewer than 750,000 distinct CDR3 sequences, 12% to 15% appearing once. The input for sequencing was PBMCs from blood, taken 12 days after vaccination. These receptors came from a man in his fifties or sixties who received an inactivated influenza vaccine. Each CDR3 is given with its conserved first and last residue. A D gene is named only where the DNA matches it firmly. Clone size is stated in some rows and not others, as once, few, many or a class when expanded.

>TRBD1|TRBJ2-4|NA|TRBV19
CASSTYQSGTELAKNIQYF
TGTGCCAGTAGTACCTATCAGTCTGGGACAGAACTAGCCAAAAACATTCAGTACTTC
>TRBD1|TRBJ1-2|few|TRBV5-1
CASSRMDRESGGYTF
TGCGCCAGCAGCCGGATGGACAGGGAGTCGGGTGGCTACACCTTC
>NA|TRBJ1-5|few|TRBV6-5
CASSYSAGTDQPQHF
TGTGCCAGCAGTTACTCTGCGGGGACGGACCAGCCCCAGCATTTT
>NA|TRBJ2-5|few|TRBV6-2/TRBV6-3
CASGLEQETQYF
TGTGCCAGCGGCCTGGAGCAAGAGACCCAGTACTTC
>NA|TRBJ2-7|NA|TRBV7-2
CASSLVPPAEEFYEQYF
TGTGCCAGCAGCTTAGTCCCCCCAGCGGAGGAATTCTACGAGCAGTACTTC
>TRBD2|TRBJ2-5|few|TRBV12-3/TRBV12-4
CASMGLAGGQETQYF
TGTGCCAGCATGGGACTAGCGGGAGGGCAAGAGACCCAGTACTTC
>TRBD2|TRBJ2-2|few|TRBV12-3/TRBV12-4
CASSFAGVTGGELFF
TGTGCCAGCAGTTTTGCGGGAGTAACTGGCGGGGAGCTGTTTTTT
>NA|TRBJ2-6|few|TRBV15
CATSRALGNSAGANVLTF
TGTGCCACCAGCAGAGCTCTTGGAAACAGTGCCGGGGCCAACGTCCTGACTTTC
>TRBD2|TRBJ2-7|few|TRBV7-2
CASSLRVWEGSYEQYF
TGTGCCAGCAGCTTAAGGGTGTGGGAGGGATCCTACGAGCAGTACTTC
>NA|TRBJ2-7|few|TRBV14
CASSQGLEQYF
TGTGCCAGCAGCCAAGGCCTAGAGCAGTACTTC
>NA|TRBJ1-1|few|TRBV9
CASSVVAGLDTEAFF
TGTGCCAGCAGCGTAGTAGCGGGGCTGGACACTGAAGCTTTCTTT
>TRBD2|TRBJ2-7|NA|TRBV7-8
CASRRTGRYEQYF
TGTGCCAGCAGGCGGACCGGGAGGTACGAGCAGTACTTC
>NA|TRBJ2-2|NA|TRBV29-1
CSVDAYRTGELFF
TGCAGCGTTGATGCCTACCGCACCGGGGAGCTGTTTTTT
>NA|TRBJ2-5|NA|TRBV6-2/TRBV6-3
CASNYSTDRETQYF
TGTGCCAGCAATTACTCGACTGATAGAGAGACCCAGTACTTC
>NA|TRBJ1-4|many|TRBV5-1
CASSLEGATNEKLFF
TGCGCCAGCAGCTTGGAGGGGGCAACTAATGAAAAACTGTTTTTT
>TRBD1|TRBJ1-2|many|TRBV4-2
CASSPGGDYGYTF
TGTGCCAGCAGTCCAGGGGGGGACTATGGCTACACCTTC
>NA|TRBJ2-2|many|TRBV29-1
CSVLSGGSGELFF
TGCAGCGTTTTATCGGGGGGCTCCGGGGAGCTGTTTTTT
>TRBD2|TRBJ2-7|few|TRBV28
CASSFRLAGAESYEQYF
TGTGCCAGCAGTTTCCGTCTAGCGGGAGCGGAATCCTACGAGCAGTACTTC
>TRBD2|TRBJ2-1|NA|TRBV5-1
CASSLGASGGPIEEQFF
TGCGCCAGCAGCTTGGGAGCGAGCGGGGGGCCTATCGAGGAGCAGTTCTTC
>NA|TRBJ1-2|NA|TRBV25-1
CASSVVMGGYTF
TGTGCCAGCAGTGTTGTGATGGGCGGCTACACCTTC
>NA|TRBJ2-7|many|TRBV20-1
CSARVPGIGYEQYF
TGCAGTGCTAGAGTCCCAGGGATCGGCTACGAGCAGTACTTC
>NA|TRBJ2-1|few|TRBV19
CASSTEGQSSYNEQFF
TGTGCCAGTAGTACAGAAGGACAGAGCTCCTACAATGAGCAGTTCTTC
>TRBD1|TRBJ2-7|NA|TRBV6-2/TRBV6-3
CASSYWDREFDEQYF
TGTGCCAGCAGTTACTGGGACAGGGAATTCGACGAGCAGTACTTC
>NA|TRBJ2-6|NA|TRBV4-1
CASSQIASSGANVLTF
TGCGCCAGCAGCCAGATCGCTAGCTCTGGGGCCAACGTCCTGACTTTC
>TRBD1|TRBJ2-6|few|TRBV11-1
CASSSGGRGLVFGANVLTF
TGTGCCAGCAGCTCCGGCGGCAGGGGGCTGGTTTTTGGGGCCAACGTCCTGACTTTC
>NA|TRBJ2-7|few|TRBV20-1
CRAGHEQYF
TGCAGAGCGGGCCACGAGCAGTACTTC
>TRBD1|TRBJ2-5|few|TRBV20-1
CSARDPQGAWETQYF
TGCAGTGCTAGAGACCCACAGGGGGCTTGGGAGACCCAGTACTTC
>NA|TRBJ2-1|many|TRBV5-6
CASSLDRANEQFF
TGTGCCAGCAGCTTGGACAGGGCGAATGAGCAGTTCTTC
>TRBD1|TRBJ2-7|many|TRBV5-1
CASSAPGQGIHEQYF
TGCGCCAGCAGCGCACCGGGACAGGGAATCCACGAGCAGTACTTC
>NA|TRBJ2-3|NA|TRBV28
CASRDEGDLVPDTQYF
TGTGCCAGCAGGGACGAGGGGGATTTAGTCCCAGATACGCAGTATTTT
>NA|TRBJ2-7|NA|TRBV7-9
CASRAGQYYEQYF
TGTGCCAGCAGGGCGGGACAGTACTACGAGCAGTACTTC
>NA|TRBJ1-5|NA|TRBV10-3
CAISQQDGPQHF
TGTGCCATCAGCCAACAGGATGGGCCCCAGCATTTT
>TRBD2|TRBJ2-1|NA|TRBV10-3
CAISEGGGARNEQFF
TGTGCCATCAGTGAGGGCGGGGGAGCGCGCAATGAGCAGTTCTTC
>TRBD1|TRBJ2-3|many|TRBV10-2
CASSDRGSADTQYF
TGCGCCAGCAGTGACAGGGGGTCGGCAGATACGCAGTATTTT
>NA|TRBJ1-5|NA|TRBV6-2/TRBV6-3
CASSSPGMNQPQHF
TGTGCCAGCAGTTCTCCAGGGATGAATCAGCCCCAGCATTTT
>TRBD2|TRBJ2-7|NA|TRBV20-1
CSAAGDEQYF
TGCAGTGCCGCGGGAGACGAGCAGTACTTC
>NA|TRBJ2-3|NA|TRBV5-6
CASSLPSATDTQYF
TGTGCCAGCAGCCTTCCTAGCGCGACAGATACGCAGTATTTT
>NA|TRBJ2-7|many|TRBV7-2
CASSLVGTAYEQYF
TGTGCCAGCAGCTTAGTTGGGACTGCCTACGAGCAGTACTTC
>NA|TRBJ2-2|NA|TRBV20-1
CSARDPGLAGELFF
TGCAGTGCTAGAGACCCGGGGCTAGCGGGGGAGCTGTTTTTT
>NA|TRBJ2-5|many|TRBV7-3
CASSLSGPQETQYF
TGTGCCAGCAGCCTCAGCGGGCCGCAAGAGACCCAGTACTTC
>NA|TRBJ2-2|NA|TRBV24-1
CATSDSRVGNTGELFF
TGTGCCACCAGTGATTCTCGTGTGGGGAACACCGGGGAGCTGTTTTTT
>NA|TRBJ1-5|NA|TRBV6-1
CASSTQYSNQPQHF
TGTGCCAGCAGCACACAGTATAGCAATCAGCCCCAGCATTTT
>NA|TRBJ2-1|few|TRBV29-1
CSPRGSGNEQFF
TGCAGCCCTCGGGGTAGCGGAAATGAGCAGTTCTTC
>NA|TRBJ2-3|many|TRBV7-9
CASSLTRLGSDTQYF
TGTGCCAGCAGCTTAACCAGACTAGGGTCAGATACGCAGTATTTT
>TRBD2|TRBJ2-3|NA|TRBV4-3
CASSLSSGRALGTQYF
TGCGCCAGCAGCCTTAGTAGCGGGAGGGCCTTAGGTACGCAGTATTTT
>NA|TRBJ2-5|NA|TRBV7-2
CASSKTNQETQYF
TGTGCCAGCAGCAAAACGAACCAAGAGACCCAGTACTTC
>NA|TRBJ2-1|NA|TRBV30
CAWSVLGGEQFF
TGTGCCTGGAGTGTACTGGGTGGCGAGCAGTTCTTC
>TRBD2|TRBJ2-5|few|TRBV20-1
CSAPPGLAETQYF
TGCAGTGCCCCACCCGGACTAGCTGAGACCCAGTACTTC
>TRBD1|TRBJ2-2|few|TRBV28
CASNYRDRGRWYGTGELFF
TGTGCCAGCAACTACCGGGACAGGGGGCGGTGGTATGGCACCGGGGAGCTGTTTTTT
>NA|TRBJ2-5|few|TRBV20-1
CSASRGSSQETQYF
TGCAGTGCTAGCCGGGGGTCCAGCCAAGAGACCCAGTACTTC
>TRBD1|TRBJ1-4|many|TRBV6-5
CASSWTGGGEKLFF
TGTGCCAGCAGTTGGACAGGGGGGGGAGAAAAACTGTTTTTT
>NA|TRBJ2-3|NA|TRBV7-2
CASSWGVLQTYTQYF
TGTGCCAGCAGCTGGGGTGTGCTACAAACATATACGCAGTATTTT
>TRBD1|TRBJ1-1|few|TRBV6-1
CASSPAAGTGGFREAFF
TGTGCCAGCAGCCCCGCGGCGGGGACAGGGGGCTTCAGGGAAGCTTTCTTT
>NA|TRBJ1-1|many|TRBV18
CASSPPMNTEAFF
TGTGCCAGCTCACCACCGATGAACACTGAAGCTTTCTTT
>TRBD2|TRBJ2-1|NA|TRBV20-1
CSATTLAGGPYNEQFF
TGCAGTGCTACAACCTTAGCGGGAGGACCCTACAATGAGCAGTTCTTC
>NA|TRBJ1-5|many|TRBV4-1
CASSQDGAGTNQPQHF
TGCGCCAGCAGCCAAGATGGAGCAGGAACTAATCAGCCCCAGCATTTT
>NA|TRBJ1-6|few|TRBV11-2
CASSLDSPLHF
TGTGCCAGCAGCTTAGATTCACCCCTCCACTTT
>TRBD2|TRBJ2-1|many|TRBV12-3/TRBV12-4
CASSPRRTSGGKQFF
TGTGCCAGCAGTCCACGCCGGACTAGCGGGGGTAAGCAGTTCTTC
>TRBD1|TRBJ2-5|NA|TRBV5-5
CASSLTGTGQETQYF
TGTGCCAGCAGCTTGACCGGGACAGGGCAAGAGACCCAGTACTTC